The source of this TCR beta chain is a study of blood T cell repertoires in COVID-19. Recruits, aged roughly 18 to 95 years, lived in 20 to 30 US areas. The CDR3 length is 16 residues. The trim removed 4 bases at V and 6 bases at J, leaving 11 bases unmatched. Germline-derived CDR1 and CDR2 are SGHNT and YYREEE (reference sequence). TCRdb's table, derived via immunoSEQ multiplex PCR, lists solely in-frame clones and lacks some. The sample has hundreds of thousands of clones; approximately 88% are singletons. Sequenced: PBMCs or T cells enriched from blood (not recorded which). V gene TRBV5-4 combines with J gene TRBJ2-2, with 8 bases lining up with TRBD2. This sequence was found in a woman aged 18 to 35 who had recovered from COVID-19. CDR3 nucleotide sequence: TGTGCCAGCAGCGCCCTGTATCGGGAGGGATCCGGGGAGCTGTTTTTT. Protein: CASSALYREGSGELFF.